This record looks at one T cell receptor (beta chain) sequence and its context. Its target is not known. V lost 2 bases to trimming and J lost 7 bases, with 15 bases between them. The CDR3 runs 15 residues. The V gene's germline CDR1 is SGHTA and CDR2 FQGNSA. This entry comes from a study of cytomegalovirus exposure and HLA in healthy donors. General study findings and limits: A later analysis found common viral pathogens apparently linked to several of the most significant clusters. Later, an analysis showed that TCR beta chains associated with HLA were more clonally expanded than others that were equally common. Later on, a genetic analysis was performed. It linked a missense variant in DCLRE1C with V- and J-gene trimming of TCR beta. Compared with the approximately 670-donor mean, an Asian-associated ancestry cluster reportedly had fewer N-insertions, according to a later analysis.

PCR amplification relied on 60 Vbeta primers (plus 13 Jbeta primers). Produced via immunoSEQ multiplex PCR; TCRdb's table is partial and in-frame only. The sample shows about 160,000 clones, about 83% of them seen only once. The rearrangement links TRBV7-2 to TRBJ1-5; D is uncertain. The origin of this receptor is a woman in her 30s in good health and CMV-seronegative. Source material: PBMCs. The CDR3 coding sequence is TGTGCCAGCAGCTTATTCCCCGGGTTAGAGCAGCCCCAGCATTTT. This translates into CASSLFPGLEQPQHF.